The T cell receptor (beta chain) under discussion was sequenced for a study of T cell changes during pregnancy in multiple sclerosis. The germline V and J ends were trimmed by 3 bases and 1 base, with 21 bases remaining between them. This CDR3 comprises 18 residues. Germline loops: CDR1 LNHDA, CDR2 SQIVND (reference sequence). Assay: immunoSEQ multiplex PCR; the TCRdb copy retains only in-frame clones and omits some. Of over 70,000 clones listed, around 94% are singletons. The source was peripheral blood, collected in the third trimester of pregnancy. The genes are TRBV19 and TRBJ2-5, with D tentatively TRBD2 (6 bases). The clonotype comes from a female donor with multiple sclerosis, enrolled in a pregnancy study. CDR3 residues: CASSISILAGLSQETQYF. CDR3 DNA: TGTGCCAGTAGTATCTCCATACTAGCAGGTCTTTCCCAAGAGACCCAGTACTTC.